Described below is a single T cell receptor (beta chain) sequence and its context. The antigen remains unidentified. The source of the sample is a study of cytomegalovirus exposure and HLA in healthy donors. Whole-study results and caveats: A later analysis found TCR association rates differed by HLA locus, highest for DRB1 and lowest for HLA-C. Usually a TCR sequence was rare, but some public TCRs were found in many donors. The investigators catalogued 164 TCR beta chains as cytomegalovirus-associated.

From germline, CDR1 is MNHEY and CDR2 SMNVEV (reference sequence). This CDR3 contains 14 residues. V was shortened by 4 bases and J by 3 bases, with 10 bases between the two germline ends. Vbeta (60) and Jbeta (13) primers were used in the PCR. Profiling relied on immunoSEQ multiplex PCR, and the TCRdb table lists in-frame clones only, not all of them. The repertoire table contains around 160,000 clones. Sequences were obtained from PBMCs. This receptor was obtained from a woman between 45 and 65 years old in good health and CMV-seronegative. The chain carries TRBV27 and TRBJ1-5; D not certain. CDR3 loop: CASSSHGINQPQHF. The CDR3 DNA reads as TGTGCCAGCAGTTCCCATGGCATCAATCAGCCCCAGCATTTT.